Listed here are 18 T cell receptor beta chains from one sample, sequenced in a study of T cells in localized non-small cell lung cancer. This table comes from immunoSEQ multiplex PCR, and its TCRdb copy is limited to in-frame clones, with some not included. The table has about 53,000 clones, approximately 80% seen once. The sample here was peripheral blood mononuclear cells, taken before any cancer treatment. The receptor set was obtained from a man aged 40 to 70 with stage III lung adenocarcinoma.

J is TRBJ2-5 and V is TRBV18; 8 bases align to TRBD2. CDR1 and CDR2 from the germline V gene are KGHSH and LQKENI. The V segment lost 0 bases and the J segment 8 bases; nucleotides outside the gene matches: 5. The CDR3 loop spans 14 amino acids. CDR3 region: CASSPPSGSPTQYF. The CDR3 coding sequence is TGTGCCAGCTCACCACCGAGCGGGAGCCCTACCCAGTACTTC. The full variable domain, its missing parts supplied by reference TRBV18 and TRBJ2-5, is NAGVMQNPRHLVRRRGQEARLRCSPMKGHSHVYWYRQLPEEGLKFMVYLQKENIIDESGMPKERFSAEFPKEGPSILRIQQVVRGDSAAYFCASSPPSGSPTQYFGPGTRLLVL.

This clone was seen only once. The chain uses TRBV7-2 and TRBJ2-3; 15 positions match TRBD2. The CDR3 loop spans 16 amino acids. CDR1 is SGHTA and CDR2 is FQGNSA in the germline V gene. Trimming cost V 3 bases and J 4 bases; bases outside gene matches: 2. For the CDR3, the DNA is TGTGCCAGCAGCTTCAGGACTAGCGGGGGGGCAGATACGCAGTATTTT. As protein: CASSFRTSGGADTQYF. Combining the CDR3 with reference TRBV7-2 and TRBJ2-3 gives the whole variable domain GAGVSQSPSNKVTEKGKDVELRCDPISGHTALYWYRQSLGQGLEFLIYFQGNSAPDKSGLPSDRFSAERTGGSVSTLTIQRTQQEDSAVYLCASSFRTSGGADTQYFGPGTRLTVL.

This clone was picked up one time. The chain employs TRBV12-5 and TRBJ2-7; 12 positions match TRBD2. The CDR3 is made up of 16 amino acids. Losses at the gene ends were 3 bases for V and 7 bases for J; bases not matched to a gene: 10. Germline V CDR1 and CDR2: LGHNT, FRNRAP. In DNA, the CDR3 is TGTGCTAGTGGTTTAGGACTAGCGGGGACGATGGGGGAGCAGTACTTC. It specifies CASGLGLAGTMGEQYF.

DNA of the CDR3: TGTGCCAGCAGCTTTGGGGAGGCTGGGTATGGCTACACCTTC. This sequence encodes CASSFGEAGYGYTF. The chain joins TRBV11-3 to TRBJ1-2; D gene uncertain. Germline values: CDR1 SGHNT, CDR2 YENEEA. V lost 3 bases to trimming and J lost 5 bases, with 13 bases between them. CDR3 length: 14 amino acids.

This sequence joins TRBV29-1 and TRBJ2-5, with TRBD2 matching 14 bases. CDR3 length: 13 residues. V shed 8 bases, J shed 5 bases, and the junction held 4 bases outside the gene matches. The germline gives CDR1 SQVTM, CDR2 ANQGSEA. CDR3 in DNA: TGCAGCACCGGGACTAGCGGGAGTGAGACCCAGTACTTC. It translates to CSTGTSGSETQYF. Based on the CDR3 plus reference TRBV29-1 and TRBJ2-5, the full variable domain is SAVISQKPSRDICQRGTSLTIQCQVDSQVTMMFWYRQQPGQSLTLIATANQGSEATYESGFVIDKFPISRPNLTFSTLTVSNMSPEDSSIYLCSTGTSGSETQYFGPGTRLLVL.

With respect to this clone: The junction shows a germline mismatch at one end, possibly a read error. CDR3 coding DNA: TGTGCGAGTAGCGGGGGGCGGGCAGAGACCCAGTACTTC. It yields the protein CASSGGRAETQYF. The chain recombines TRBV19 with TRBJ2-5; 10 nucleotides match TRBD2. The CDR3 contains 13 residues. CDR1 is LNHDA and CDR2 is SQIVND in the germline V gene (reference sequence).

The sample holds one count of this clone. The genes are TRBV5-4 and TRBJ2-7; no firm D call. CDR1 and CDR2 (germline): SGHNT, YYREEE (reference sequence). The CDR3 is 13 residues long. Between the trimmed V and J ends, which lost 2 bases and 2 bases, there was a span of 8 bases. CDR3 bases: TGTGCCAGCAGCTTAGACTCAGCCTACGAGCAGTACTTC. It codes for CASSLDSAYEQYF. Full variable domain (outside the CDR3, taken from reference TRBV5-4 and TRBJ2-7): ETGVTQSPTHLIKTRGQQVTLRCSSQSGHNTVSWYQQALGQGPQFIFQYYREEENGRGNFPPRFSGLQFPNYSSELNVNALELDDSALYLCASSLDSAYEQYFGPGTRLTVT.

The chain's CDR3 is CASSPMVVGTGQEKLFF. Written as DNA, the CDR3 is TGTGCCAGCTCACCGATGGTGGTTGGGACAGGGCAGGAAAAACTGTTTTTT. The J gene is TRBJ1-4, the V gene TRBV18; TRBD1 matches 9 bases. Germline CDR1 is KGHSH and CDR2 is LQKENI. The CDR3 covers 17 residues. Unmatched junction bases numbered 13, after V lost 3 bases and J lost 8 bases. Using reference TRBV18 and TRBJ1-4 for the parts outside the CDR3, the full variable domain is NAGVMQNPRHLVRRRGQEARLRCSPMKGHSHVYWYRQLPEEGLKFMVYLQKENIIDESGMPKERFSAEFPKEGPSILRIQQVVRGDSAAYFCASSPMVVGTGQEKLFFGSGTQLSVL.

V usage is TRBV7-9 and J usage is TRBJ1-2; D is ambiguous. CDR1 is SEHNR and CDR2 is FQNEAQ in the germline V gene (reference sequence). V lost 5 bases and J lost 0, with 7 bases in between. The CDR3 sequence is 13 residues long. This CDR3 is CASSPDTNYGYTF. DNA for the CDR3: TGTGCCAGCAGCCCCGACACTAACTATGGCTACACCTTC.

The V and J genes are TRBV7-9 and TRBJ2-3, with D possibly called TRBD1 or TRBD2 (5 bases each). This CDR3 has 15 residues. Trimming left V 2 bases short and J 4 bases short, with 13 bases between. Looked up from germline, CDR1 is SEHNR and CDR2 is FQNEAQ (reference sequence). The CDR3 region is CASSLPGFGADTQYF. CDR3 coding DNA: TGTGCCAGCAGCTTACCAGGGTTCGGGGCAGATACGCAGTATTTT.

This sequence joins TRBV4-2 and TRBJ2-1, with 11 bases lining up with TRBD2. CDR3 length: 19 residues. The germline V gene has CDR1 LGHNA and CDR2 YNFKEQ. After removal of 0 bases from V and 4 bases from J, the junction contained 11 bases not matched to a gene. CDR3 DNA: TGTGCCAGCAGCCAAGAGAGGACTAGCGGGCCAGGAACTTACAATGAGCAGTTCTTC. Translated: CASSQERTSGPGTYNEQFF.

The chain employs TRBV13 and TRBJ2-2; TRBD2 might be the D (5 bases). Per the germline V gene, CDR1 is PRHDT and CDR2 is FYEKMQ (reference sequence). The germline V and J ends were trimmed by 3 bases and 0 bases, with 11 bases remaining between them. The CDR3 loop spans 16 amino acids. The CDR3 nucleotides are TGTGCCAGCAGCTTTCCGACGGGGACGAACACCGGGGAGCTGTTTTTT. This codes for CASSFPTGTNTGELFF.

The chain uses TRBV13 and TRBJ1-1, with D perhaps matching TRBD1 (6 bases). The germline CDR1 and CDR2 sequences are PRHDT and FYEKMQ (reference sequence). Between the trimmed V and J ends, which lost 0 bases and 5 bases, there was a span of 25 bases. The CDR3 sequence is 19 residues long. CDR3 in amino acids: CASSLGGLTKSLRGTEAFF. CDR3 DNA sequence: TGTGCCAGCAGCTTAGGGGGCCTGACTAAAAGCCTGAGGGGGACTGAAGCTTTCTTT.

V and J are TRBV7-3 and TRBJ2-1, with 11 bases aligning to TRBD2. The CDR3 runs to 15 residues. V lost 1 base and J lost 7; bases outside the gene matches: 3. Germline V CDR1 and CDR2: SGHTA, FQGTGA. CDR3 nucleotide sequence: TGTGCCAGCAGCTTAATGTCTAGCGGGGGGAATGAGCAGTTCTTC. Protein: CASSLMSSGGNEQFF.

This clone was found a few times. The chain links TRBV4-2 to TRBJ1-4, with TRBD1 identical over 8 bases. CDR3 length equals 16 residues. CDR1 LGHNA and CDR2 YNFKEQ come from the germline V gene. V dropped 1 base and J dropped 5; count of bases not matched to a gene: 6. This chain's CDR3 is CASSQGAGQVNEKLFF. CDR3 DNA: TGTGCCAGCAGCCAAGGGGCGGGACAGGTGAATGAAAAACTGTTTTTT.

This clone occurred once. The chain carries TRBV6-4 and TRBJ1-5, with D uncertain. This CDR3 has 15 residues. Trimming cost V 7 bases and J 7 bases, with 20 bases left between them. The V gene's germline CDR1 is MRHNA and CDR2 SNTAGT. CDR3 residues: CASNVEQFVWQPQHF. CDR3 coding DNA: TGTGCCAGCAACGTCGAGCAGTTTGTTTGGCAGCCCCAGCATTTT.

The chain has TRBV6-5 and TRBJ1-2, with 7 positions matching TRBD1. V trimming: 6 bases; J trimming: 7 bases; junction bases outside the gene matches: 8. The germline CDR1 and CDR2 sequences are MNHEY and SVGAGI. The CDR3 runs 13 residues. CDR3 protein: CASSPTGPGGYTF. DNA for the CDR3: TGTGCCAGCAGCCCGACAGGGCCGGGTGGCTACACCTTC.

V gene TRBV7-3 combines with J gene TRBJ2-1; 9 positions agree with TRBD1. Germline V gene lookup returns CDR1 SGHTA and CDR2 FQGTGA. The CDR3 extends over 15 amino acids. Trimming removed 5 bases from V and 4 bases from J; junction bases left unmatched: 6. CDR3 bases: TGTGCCAGCAGCCCCAGCGGGACAGGGTACAATGAGCAGTTCTTC. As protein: CASSPSGTGYNEQFF.